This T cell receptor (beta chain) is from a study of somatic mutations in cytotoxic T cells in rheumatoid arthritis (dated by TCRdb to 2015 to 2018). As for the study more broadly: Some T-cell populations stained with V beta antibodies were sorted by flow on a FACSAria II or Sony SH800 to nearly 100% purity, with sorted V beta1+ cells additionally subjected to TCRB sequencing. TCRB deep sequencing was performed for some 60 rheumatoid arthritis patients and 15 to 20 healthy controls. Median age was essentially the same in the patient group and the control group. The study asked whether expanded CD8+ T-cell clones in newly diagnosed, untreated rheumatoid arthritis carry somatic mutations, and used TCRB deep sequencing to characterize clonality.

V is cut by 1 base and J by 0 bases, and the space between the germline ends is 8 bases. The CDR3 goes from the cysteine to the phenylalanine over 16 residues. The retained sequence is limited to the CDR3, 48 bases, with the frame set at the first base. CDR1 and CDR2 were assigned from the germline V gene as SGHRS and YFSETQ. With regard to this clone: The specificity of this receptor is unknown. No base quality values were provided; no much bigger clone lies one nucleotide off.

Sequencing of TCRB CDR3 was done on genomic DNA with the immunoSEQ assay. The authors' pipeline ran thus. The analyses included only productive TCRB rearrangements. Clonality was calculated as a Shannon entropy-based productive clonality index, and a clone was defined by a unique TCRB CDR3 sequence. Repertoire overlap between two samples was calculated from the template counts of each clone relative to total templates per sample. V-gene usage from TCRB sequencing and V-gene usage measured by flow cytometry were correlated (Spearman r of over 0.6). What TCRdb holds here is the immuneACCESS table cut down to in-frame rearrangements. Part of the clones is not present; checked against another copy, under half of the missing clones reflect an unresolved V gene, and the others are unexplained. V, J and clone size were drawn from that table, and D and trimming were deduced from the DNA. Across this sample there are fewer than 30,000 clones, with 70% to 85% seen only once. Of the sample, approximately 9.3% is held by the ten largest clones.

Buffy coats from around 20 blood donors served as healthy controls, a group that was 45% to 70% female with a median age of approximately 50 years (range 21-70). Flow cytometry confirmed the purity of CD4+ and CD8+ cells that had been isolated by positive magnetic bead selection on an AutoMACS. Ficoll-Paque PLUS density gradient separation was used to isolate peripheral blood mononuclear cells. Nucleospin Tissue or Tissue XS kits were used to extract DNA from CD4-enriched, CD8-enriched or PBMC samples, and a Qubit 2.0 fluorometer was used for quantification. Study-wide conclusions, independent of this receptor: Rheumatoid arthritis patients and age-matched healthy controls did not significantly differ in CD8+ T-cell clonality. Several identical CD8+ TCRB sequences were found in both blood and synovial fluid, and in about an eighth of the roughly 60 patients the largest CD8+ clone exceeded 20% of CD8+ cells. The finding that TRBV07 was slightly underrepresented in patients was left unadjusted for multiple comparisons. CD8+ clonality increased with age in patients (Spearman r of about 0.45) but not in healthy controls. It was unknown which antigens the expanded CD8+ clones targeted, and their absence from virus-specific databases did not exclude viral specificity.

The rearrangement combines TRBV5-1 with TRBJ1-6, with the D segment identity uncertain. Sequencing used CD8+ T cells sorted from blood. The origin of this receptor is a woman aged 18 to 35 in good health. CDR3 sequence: CASSLTASSYNSPLHF. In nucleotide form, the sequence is TGCGCCAGCAGCTTGACCGCGAGCTCCTATAATTCACCCCTCCACTTT.